This T cell receptor beta chain comes out of a study of blood T cell repertoires in COVID-19. Study in general: The study drew acute and convalescent COVID-19 samples from the United States, Italy and Spain. PBMCs, B-cell-depleted T cells, or T cells provided the cDNA or gDNA that made up the material.

Trimming left V 0 bases short and J 5 bases short, with 11 bases between. This CDR3 spans 15 amino acids. The germline CDR1 and CDR2 sequences are SGHTA and FQGNSA. Original handling: Scientists estimated how many nucleated cells there were by amplifying reference gene primers. TCRdb's copy holds only in-frame clones and misses some; the assay was immunoSEQ multiplex PCR. The DNA was the basis for D and trimming; V, J and clone size are from that table. The repertoire holds 300,000 to 400,000 clones, with around 90% as singletons. The clonotype was recovered from a young woman with COVID-19, enrolled during active disease. The chain carries TRBV7-2 and TRBJ1-3; D possibly corresponds to TRBD1 (6 bases). Sequenced sample: peripheral blood. CDR3 sequence: CASSLAGGRRNTIYF. The CDR3 DNA is TGTGCCAGCAGCTTAGCAGGGGGTAGGAGAAACACCATATATTTT.